Each of the 27 T cell receptor beta chains below was sequenced from the same sample in a study of blood T cell repertoires in COVID-19. The method was immunoSEQ multiplex PCR; TCRdb's version includes in-frame clones alone and lacks a portion of them. The table has about 36,000 clones, roughly 77% seen once. Sequencing used peripheral blood. The receptors were gathered from a human donor in a cohort sampled during active or convalescent COVID-19. The donor label of this sample is uncertain.

V is TRBV5-8 and J is TRBJ2-6; D not certain. Germline values: CDR1 SGHTS, CDR2 YDEGEE. V was shortened by 4 bases and J by 1 base, with 9 bases between the two germline ends. CDR3 length: 15 amino acids. CDR3 DNA sequence: TGTGCCAGCAGCACGCGAGGATCTGGGGCCAACGTCCTGACTTTC. It specifies CASSTRGSGANVLTF.

The V call is TRBV5-1, the J call TRBJ1-1; the D gene is possibly TRBD1 (6 bases). The CDR3 is 16 amino acids. Germline CDR1 and CDR2: SGHRS and YFSETQ. Trimming stripped 1 base from V and 1 base from J, with 14 bases between. The DNA of the CDR3 is TGCGCCAGCAGCTTGTACACAGGGAGCGAGAACACTGAAGCTTTCTTT. It encodes CASSLYTGSENTEAFF.

This chain uses TRBV11-2 with TRBJ2-1, with TRBD2 as a possible D gene (6 bases). From germline, CDR1 is SGHAT and CDR2 FQNNGV. V was pared by 6 bases and J by 10 bases, with 13 bases between. This CDR3 comprises 12 residues. CDR3 region: CASRPGGKEQFF. CDR3 DNA sequence: TGTGCCAGCAGGCCCGGCGGGAAGGAGCAGTTCTTC.

This clone was observed a few times. V gene TRBV6-2 or TRBV6-3 combines with J gene TRBJ1-1; 7 bases are a match to TRBD1. The CDR3 length is 16 residues. The germline gives CDR1 MNHEY, CDR2 SVGEGT. J lost 7 bases, V lost 5 bases, and 16 bases had no gene match. This CDR3 is CASSDLSRGREDEAFF. CDR3 nucleotides: TGTGCCAGCAGTGACCTCTCGAGGGGGCGCGAAGATGAAGCTTTCTTT.

The gene calls are TRBV12-5 and TRBJ2-7; the match to TRBD2 covers 8 bases. The germline V gene encodes CDR1 LGHNT and CDR2 FRNRAP. CDR3 length equals 15 residues. The junction had 5 bases not matched to a gene; V was cut back by 0 bases and J by 4 bases. CDR3 coding DNA: TGTGCTAGTGGTTTGGTAGCGGGAGCGGGGTACGAGCAGTACTTC. This sequence encodes CASGLVAGAGYEQYF.

V usage is TRBV15 and J usage is TRBJ1-4; TRBD1 is a possible D gene (5 bases). The CDR3 has 17 residues. From germline, CDR1 is LNHNV and CDR2 YYDKDF (reference sequence). V lost 0 bases and J lost 1, with 12 bases in between. CDR3 DNA: TGTGCCACCAGCAGAGATCTAGGGGCAGGAACTAATGAAAAACTGTTTTTT. Encoded protein: CATSRDLGAGTNEKLFF.

The J gene is TRBJ2-7, the V gene TRBV29-1, with unresolved D. The CDR3 has 12 amino acids. Germline loops: CDR1 SQVTM, CDR2 ANQGSEA. The V and J ends lost 4 bases and 2 bases respectively, with 9 bases between them. DNA for the CDR3: TGCAGCGTTGTCTCGCGGACCTACGAGCAGTACTTC. This codes for CSVVSRTYEQYF.

The rearrangement uses TRBV11-3 and TRBJ1-1; 8 bases line up with TRBD1. The V gene's germline CDR1 is SGHNT and CDR2 YENEEA. This CDR3 is 16 amino acids long. The V segment lost 5 bases and the J segment 0 bases; nucleotides outside the gene matches: 8. The CDR3 loop is CASSPPDRAVNTEAFF. CDR3 bases: TGTGCCAGCAGCCCTCCGGACAGGGCTGTGAACACTGAAGCTTTCTTT.

J is TRBJ2-3 and V is TRBV3-1 (or the pseudogene TRBV3-2); D is unresolved. Germline V CDR1 and CDR2: LGHDT, YNNKEL (reference sequence). V gave up 1 base and J gave up 2 bases, with 4 bases separating them. The length of the CDR3 is 13 residues. CDR3 loop: CASSQGLTDTQYF. CDR3 bases: TGTGCCAGCAGCCAAGGACTCACAGATACGCAGTATTTT.

The genes are TRBV6-4 and TRBJ1-1; D is ambiguous. With 2 bases removed from V and 4 bases from J, the gap between germline ends came to 8 bases. Per the germline V gene, CDR1 is MRHNA and CDR2 is SNTAGT. The CDR3 length is 13 residues. The CDR3 protein is CASSDDEGTEAFF. The CDR3 nucleotides read TGTGCCAGCAGTGACGACGAGGGCACTGAAGCTTTCTTT.

The chain joins TRBV15 to TRBJ1-5; TRBD1 is a possible D gene (5 bases). Trimming removed 4 bases from V and 4 bases from J, with 11 bases in between. The CDR3 spans 14 residues. CDR1 and CDR2 from the germline V gene are LNHNV and YYDKDF (reference sequence). CDR3 sequence: CATSIGVTNQPQHF. DNA of the CDR3: TGTGCCACCAGCATAGGGGTAACGAATCAGCCCCAGCATTTT.

The chain has TRBV27 and TRBJ2-6; D unresolved. V was clipped by 4 bases and J by 0 bases, with 13 bases between them. This CDR3 has 17 residues. Germline assignment: CDR1 MNHEY and CDR2 SMNVEV (reference sequence). The CDR3 sequence is CASSSRQTLSGANVLTF. CDR3 DNA sequence: TGTGCCAGCAGTTCGAGACAAACCCTCTCTGGGGCCAACGTCCTGACTTTC.

This chain links TRBV27 with TRBJ2-7; 7 bases align to TRBD2. With 3 bases clipped from V and 4 bases from J, the junction kept 9 bases outside the gene matches. The germline V gene has CDR1 MNHEY and CDR2 SMNVEV (reference sequence). This CDR3 region has 15 residues. The CDR3 sequence is CASSFGGRAGYEQYF. CDR3 DNA sequence: TGTGCCAGCAGTTTTGGAGGGAGGGCCGGGTACGAGCAGTACTTC.

This sequence joins TRBV7-2 and TRBJ2-1; tentatively, D is TRBD2 (6 bases). The CDR3 is 16 residues long. The V gene's germline CDR1 is SGHTA and CDR2 FQGNSA. V was clipped by 1 base and J by 7 bases, with 17 bases between them. The CDR3 spells CASSLVGTSAWNEQFF. The DNA for the CDR3 is TGTGCCAGCAGCTTAGTAGGGACTTCCGCGTGGAATGAGCAGTTCTTC. Together with reference TRBV7-2 and TRBJ2-1, the CDR3 gives the full variable domain: GAGVSQSPSNKVTEKGKDVELRCDPISGHTALYWYRQSLGQGLEFLIYFQGNSAPDKSGLPSDRFSAERTGGSVSTLTIQRTQQEDSAVYLCASSLVGTSAWNEQFFGPGTRLTVL.

The gene calls are TRBV7-8 and TRBJ1-5; 8 bases map to TRBD1. Germline loops: CDR1 SGHVS, CDR2 FQNEAQ. V was clipped by 1 base and J by 1 base; unmatched bases: 6. This CDR3 is built from 17 residues. CDR3 nucleotide sequence: TGTGCCAGCAGCTTAGAACAAGGGACAGGCAGCAATCAGCCCCAGCATTTT. Protein product: CASSLEQGTGSNQPQHF. Using reference TRBV7-8 and TRBJ1-5 for the parts outside the CDR3, the full variable domain is GAGVSQSPRYKVAKRGQDVALRCDPISGHVSLFWYQQALGQGPEFLTYFQNEAQLDKSGLPSDRFFAERPEGSVSTLKIQRTQQEDSAVYLCASSLEQGTGSNQPQHFGDGTRLSIL.

The chain links TRBV14 to TRBJ1-4, with 8 positions matching TRBD1. The CDR3 is made up of 14 amino acids. Germline V gives CDR1 SGHDN, CDR2 FVKESK. The J segment lost 5 bases and the V segment lost 2 bases, leaving 1 base of the junction unmatched. CDR3 nucleotides: TGTGCCAGCAGCCAAAGGACAGGGAATGAAAAACTGTTTTTT. Translating gives CASSQRTGNEKLFF.

This clone was counted once. The rearrangement joins TRBV2 to TRBJ2-5; D perhaps matches TRBD2 (6 bases). The V end was cut by 7 bases, the J end by 5 bases, with 11 bases between. The CDR3 consists of 12 residues. Germline V gene lookup returns CDR1 SNHLY and CDR2 FYNNEI. The CDR3 DNA is TGTGCCAGCATGGGGGGTCGGGAGACCCAGTACTTC. Translated, it gives CASMGGRETQYF.

The DNA of the CDR3 is TGTGCCAGCAGCAACCCGCCGGGCAGGGTCAACTCTGGAAACACCATATATTTT. Its translation is CASSNPPGRVNSGNTIYF. The V gene is TRBV21-1, the J gene TRBJ1-3; the table's D call, TRBD1, has no DNA check behind it. TRBV21-1 is reported as a pseudogene. This CDR3 spans 18 amino acids.

The genes are TRBV21-1 and TRBJ1-3. TRBV21-1 is a listed pseudogene. The CDR3 extends over 15 amino acids. The CDR3 nucleotides read TGTGCCAGCAGCAAAGCAGCGGCCAGAAGAAACACCATATATTTT. The encoded protein is CASSKAAARRNTIYF.

The chain joins TRBV5-1 to TRBJ2-3; TRBD1 matches 7 bases. V gave up 0 bases and J gave up 6 bases; unmatched junction bases: 10. Germline loops: CDR1 SGHRS, CDR2 YFSETQ. CDR3 size: 16 residues. This CDR3 is CASSLETGLKWDTQYF. In nucleotides, the CDR3 is TGCGCCAGCAGCTTGGAGACAGGGTTAAAGTGGGATACGCAGTATTTT.

In DNA form, the CDR3 reads TGTGCCAGCAGCTCGACTAGCGGGGGCGGGGCCTTGGAGCAGTACTTC. Translation gives CASSSTSGGGALEQYF. V gene TRBV7-2 combines with J gene TRBJ2-7; 12 nucleotides line up with TRBD2. After removal of 4 bases from V and 7 bases from J, the junction contained 11 bases not matched to a gene. The germline V gene encodes CDR1 SGHTA and CDR2 FQGNSA. CDR3 size: 16 residues.

The rearrangement joins TRBV30 to TRBJ2-1, with 7 bases matching TRBD1. This CDR3 has 13 amino acids. Germline V CDR1 and CDR2: GTSNPN, SVGIG (reference sequence). Trimming took 2 bases from V and 12 from J; bases not matched to a gene: 10. The CDR3: CAWSLPDSGGQFF. Written as DNA, the CDR3 is TGTGCCTGGAGTCTCCCCGATTCAGGGGGGCAGTTCTTC.

This clone was observed a handful of times. V is TRBV7-2 and J is TRBJ1-4; D is unclear. Trimming stripped 3 bases from V and 4 bases from J, with 9 bases between. Per germline, CDR1 SGHTA and CDR2 FQGNSA. CDR3 size: 14 residues. The CDR3 here is CASSFGLFNEKLFF. CDR3 in DNA: TGTGCCAGCAGCTTTGGACTTTTTAATGAAAAACTGTTTTTT.

The V and J genes are TRBV30 and TRBJ1-6; TRBD1 aligns across 7 bases. The germline V gene encodes CDR1 GTSNPN and CDR2 SVGIG (reference sequence). V shed 3 bases and J 4 bases; nucleotides not matched to a gene: 9. This CDR3 comprises 16 residues. CDR3 in amino acids: CAWRPQGTAYNSPLHF. In DNA, the CDR3 is TGTGCCTGGAGGCCCCAGGGGACAGCGTATAATTCACCCCTCCACTTT.

The chain carries TRBV30 and TRBJ1-3; perhaps TRBD1 as D (5 bases). V was clipped by 0 bases and J by 8 bases, with 17 bases between them. This CDR3 region has 15 residues. The germline CDR1 and CDR2 sequences are GTSNPN and SVGIG (reference sequence). CDR3 DNA sequence: TGTGCCTGGAGTGTACGAGACAGCGGGATGGACACCATATATTTT. It yields the protein CAWSVRDSGMDTIYF.

The chain links TRBV27 to TRBJ1-6, with D maybe TRBD1 (5 bases). Trimming cost V 5 bases and J 0 bases, with 11 bases left between them. This CDR3 has 16 amino acids. The germline V gene has CDR1 MNHEY and CDR2 SMNVEV (reference sequence). In DNA, the CDR3 is TGTGCCAGCAGTGCGGGGCGGAACTCCTATAATTCACCCCTCCACTTT. It is translated as CASSAGRNSYNSPLHF.

This clone was seen more than once but under ten times. The V call is TRBV14, the J call TRBJ1-1; no clear D. The CDR3 is 15 residues long. Germline V gives CDR1 SGHDN, CDR2 FVKESK. V was clipped by 0 bases and J by 3 bases, with 11 bases between them. The CDR3 DNA reads TGTGCCAGCAGCCAAGATCTGGCCTCCTACACTGAAGCTTTCTTT. As protein: CASSQDLASYTEAFF.